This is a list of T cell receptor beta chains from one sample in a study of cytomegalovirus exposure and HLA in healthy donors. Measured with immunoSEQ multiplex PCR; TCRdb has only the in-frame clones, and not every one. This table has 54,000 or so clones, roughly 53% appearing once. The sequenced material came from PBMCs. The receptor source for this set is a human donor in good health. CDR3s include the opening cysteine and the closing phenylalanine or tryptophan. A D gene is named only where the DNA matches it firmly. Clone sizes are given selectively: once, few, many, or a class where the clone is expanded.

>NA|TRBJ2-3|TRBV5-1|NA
CASSLGRGAAQYF
TGCGCCAGCAGCTTGGGCCGGGGAGCCGCGCAGTATTTT
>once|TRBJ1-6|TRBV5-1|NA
CASSLVVENSPLHF
TGCGCCAGCAGCTTGGTAGTTGAGAATTCACCCCTCCACTTT
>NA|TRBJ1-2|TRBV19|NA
CASSKRTDGYTF
TGTGCCAGTAGTAAACGGACAGATGGCTACACCTTC
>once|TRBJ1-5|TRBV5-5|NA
CASSQRTVRERPQHF
TGTGCCAGCAGCCAACGGACTGTCCGGGAACGGCCCCAGCATTTT
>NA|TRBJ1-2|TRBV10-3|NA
CAIGEGGYGYTF
TGTGCCATCGGAGAGGGAGGCTATGGCTACACCTTC
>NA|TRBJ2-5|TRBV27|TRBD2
CASYSGLGAGETQYF
TGTGCCAGCTACTCCGGACTAGGGGCCGGGGAGACCCAGTACTTC
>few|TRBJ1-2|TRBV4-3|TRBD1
CASSQDPRGLIYGYTF
TGCGCCAGCAGCCAAGATCCCAGGGGGCTTATCTATGGCTACACCTTC
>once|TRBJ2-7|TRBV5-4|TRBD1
CASSRTGAFDEQYF
TGTGCCAGCAGTCGGACAGGGGCTTTCGACGAGCAGTACTTC
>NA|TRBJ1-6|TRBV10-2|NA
CASSNGEVSPLHF
TGCGCCAGCAGTAATGGGGAGGTTTCACCCCTCCACTTT
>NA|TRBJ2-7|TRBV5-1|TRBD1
CASSSPGQGIYEQYF
TGCGCCAGCAGCTCTCCGGGACAGGGGATCTACGAGCAGTACTTC
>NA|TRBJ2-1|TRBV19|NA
CASSIDRGGLPFF
TGTGCCAGTAGTATAGATAGGGGGGGCTTACCGTTCTTC
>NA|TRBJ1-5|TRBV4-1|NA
CASSLNPVQGNQPQHF
TGCGCCAGCAGCCTCAATCCCGTACAGGGCAATCAGCCCCAGCATTTT
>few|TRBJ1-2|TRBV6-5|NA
CASYSGLRDYGYTF
TGTGCCAGTTACTCGGGACTCCGAGACTATGGCTACACCTTC
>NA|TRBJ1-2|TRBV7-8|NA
CASSLAWSAGARAGYTF
TGTGCCAGCAGCTTAGCGTGGTCAGCAGGGGCGCGGGCTGGCTACACCTTC
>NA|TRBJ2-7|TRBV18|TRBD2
CASSLLHPGLAGGREQYF
TGTGCCAGCTCACTACTACACCCGGGACTAGCGGGGGGGCGCGAGCAGTACTTC